This TCR beta chain was documented in a study of shared clonotypes between healthy human individuals. At the level of the study: Three plates each covered CD4 naive and memory; CD8 naive two, CD8 memory one. General study results and limits: The diversity represented, both genetic and in exposure history, was limited by few donors.

As for this clone: The antigen is not known.

As handled by the study authors: Filtering differed since immunoSEQ provided only junctions, with no quality scores. Repertoires were generated with immunoSEQ multiplex PCR, while TCRdb's copy carries only in-frame clones and drops some. The D gene and trimming were derived from the DNA, and the V and J assignments and clone size from that table. The sample records fewer than 100,000 clones, under 70% being singletons. There are 13 residues in the CDR3. Looked up from germline, CDR1 is MDHEN and CDR2 is SYDVKM. V gave up 2 bases and J gave up 0 bases, with 5 bases separating them. This receptor was identified in a man younger than 40 in good health. V usage is TRBV28 and J usage is TRBJ2-7; D may be TRBD1 (5 bases). Sequenced material: memory CD8+ T cells sorted from blood. Specified subset: CD45RO+ cells pooled with CCR7-negative TemRA cells. CDR3 nucleotide sequence: TGTGCCAGCAGTTTAGACAGCTCCTACGAGCAGTACTTC. Translation gives CASSLDSSYEQYF.